The present TCR beta chain was sequenced within a study of T cell responses to AZD1222 COVID-19 vaccine. The data were produced by immunoSEQ multiplex PCR, yet TCRdb's version contains in-frame clones alone and is incomplete. This sample has over 150,000 clones, with roughly 94% found just once. Study-level findings and limits: Baseline serology detected seropositivity in only 6 or 7 AZD1222 recipients.

CDR1 is LGHNA, CDR2 YNFKEQ, per germline. The germline V and J ends were trimmed by 2 bases and 0 bases, with 10 bases remaining between them. This CDR3 is 16 amino acids long. In regard to this clone: Its antigen remains unknown.

Source: peripheral blood, taken on day 0 of MenACWY control vaccination. V usage is TRBV4-2 and J usage is TRBJ2-2; tentative D call: TRBD2 (5 bases). This clonotype was obtained from an adult in good health. DNA of the CDR3: TGTGCCAGCAGCCAATATGTGGGAGCGAACACCGGGGAGCTGTTTTTT. Translated, it gives CASSQYVGANTGELFF.